What follows describes a single TCR beta chain. The run of the v3.0 immunoSEQ assay was at survey level. Assay: immunoSEQ multiplex PCR; the TCRdb copy retains only in-frame clones and omits some. Among 25,000 to 35,000 clones listed, approximately 86% were seen once. The sample comes from a study of long-term antiretroviral therapy in people with HIV. Germline V gene lookup returns CDR1 SQVTM and CDR2 ANQGSEA. The V gene lost 3 bases and the J gene lost 8 bases, with 16 bases spanning the gap. The CDR3 sequence is 13 residues long. The sequences come from unsorted PBMCs, collected 0.8 years after starting antiretroviral therapy. The receptor's source is a woman in her 30s with HIV. V is TRBV29-1 and J is TRBJ1-2; D possibly corresponds to TRBD1 (5 bases). The CDR3 DNA follows: TGCAGCGTTGACCCGGGCAGGGAAGTCGGCTACACCTTC. This encodes CSVDPGREVGYTF.